This entry features one T cell receptor (beta chain) sequence. This CDR3 has 16 amino acids. V was cut by 6 bases and J by 5 bases, with 20 bases left in between. Germline CDR1 SEHNR, CDR2 FQNEAQ (reference sequence). The data were obtained in a study of blood T cell repertoires in COVID-19. Produced via immunoSEQ multiplex PCR; TCRdb's table is partial and in-frame only. Of under 300,000 clones in the sample, around nine tenths were seen once. Sequencing was performed on peripheral blood. The receptor's source is a man between 50 and 59 years old with acute or convalescent COVID-19. This chain connects TRBV7-9 to TRBJ1-5; D gene unclear. CDR3 region: CASSSYSTYAHQPQHF. In nucleotides, the CDR3 is TGTGCCAGCAGTTCCTATTCTACCTACGCCCATCAGCCCCAGCATTTT.